The present entry profiles one T cell receptor (beta chain) with its context. Its matching antigen is unknown. CDR3 regions of TCR beta were amplified from RNA transcripts. HTBI-primed RT-PCR formed the first round, and a multiplex PCR formed the second. TCRdb processed the multiplex PCR reads anew with MiXCR; each CDR3 protein has one entry. The sample consists of about 620,000 distinct CDR3 sequences, 22% of them appearing once. The germline CDR1 and CDR2 sequences are MNHEY and SVGAGI. V shed 4 bases and J 8 bases; nucleotides not matched to a gene: 9. This CDR3 contains 15 residues. This specimen belongs to a study of Graves' ophthalmopathy and Graves' hyperthyroidism. Study-wide points: The authors also found most expanded thyroid clonotypes above 0.001 frequency in blood.

Sequenced sample: peripheral blood. This rearrangement joins TRBV6-5 to TRBJ2-3; 10 bases line up with TRBD2. The source is a woman younger than 35 with stable Graves' hyperthyroidism. Some clones in this sample may be carry-over from other donors' samples. CDR3 loop: CASSLSLAGEGTQYF. The CDR3 region has the DNA TGTGCCAGCAGTTTATCGCTAGCGGGGGAGGGTACGCAGTATTTT.